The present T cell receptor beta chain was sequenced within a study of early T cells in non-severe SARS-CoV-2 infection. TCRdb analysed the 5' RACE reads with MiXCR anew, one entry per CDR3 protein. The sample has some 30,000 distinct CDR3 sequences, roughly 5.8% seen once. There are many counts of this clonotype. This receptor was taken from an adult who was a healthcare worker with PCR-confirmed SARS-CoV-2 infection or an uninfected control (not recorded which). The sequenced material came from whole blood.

The CDR3 coding sequence is TGTGCCAGCAGTTACGACAGGAAAACCAACCTCAACTATGGCTACACCTTC. Translation gives CASSYDRKTNLNYGYTF. This sequence joins TRBV6-5 and TRBJ1-2; D possibly corresponds to TRBD1 (6 bases). Germline loops: CDR1 MNHEY, CDR2 SVGAGI. There are 17 residues in the CDR3. Trimming stripped 2 bases from V and 2 bases from J, with 18 bases between.